This T cell receptor beta chain was sequenced during a study of T cells in narcolepsy. Using immunoSEQ multiplex PCR, the repertoire was profiled, and TCRdb retains in-frame clones only, with some absent. Of fewer than 30,000 clones detected, 75% to 90% appear once; the ten largest clones hold under 1.5%. Germline CDR1 MNHNS, CDR2 SASEGT. Deletions cut 8 bases from V and 0 bases from J, with 14 bases between. This CDR3 is 14 amino acids long. The sequencing input was CD45RA- memory CD4+ T cells from PBMCs. The chain joins TRBV6-1 to TRBJ2-7; D gene ambiguous. The source of this sequence is a human donor with narcolepsy. CDR3 protein: CASDTYPSSYEQYF. In DNA form, the CDR3 reads TGTGCCAGCGATACATACCCCAGCTCCTACGAGCAGTACTTC.